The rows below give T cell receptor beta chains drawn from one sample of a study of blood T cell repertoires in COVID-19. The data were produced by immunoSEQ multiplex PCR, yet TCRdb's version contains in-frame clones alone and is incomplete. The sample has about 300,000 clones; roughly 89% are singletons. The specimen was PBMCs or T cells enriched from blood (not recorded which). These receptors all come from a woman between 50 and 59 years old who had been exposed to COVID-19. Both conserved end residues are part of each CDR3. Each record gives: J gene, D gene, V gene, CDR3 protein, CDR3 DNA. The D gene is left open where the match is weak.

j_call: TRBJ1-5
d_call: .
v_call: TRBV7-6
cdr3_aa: CASSLAQGLEQPQHF
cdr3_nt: TGTGCCAGCAGCTTAGCGCAGGGTCTAGAGCAGCCCCAGCATTTT

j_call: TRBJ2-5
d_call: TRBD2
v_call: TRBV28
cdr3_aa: CASSFSGSVKTQYF
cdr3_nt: TGTGCCAGCAGTTTTAGCGGGAGTGTGAAGACCCAGTACTTC

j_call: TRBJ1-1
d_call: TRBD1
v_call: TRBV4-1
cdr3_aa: CASSPWRGLSTEAFF
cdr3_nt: TGCGCCAGCAGCCCCTGGAGGGGGCTGAGCACTGAAGCTTTCTTT

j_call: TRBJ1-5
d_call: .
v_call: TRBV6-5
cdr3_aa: CASSERAVGGQPQHF
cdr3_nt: TGTGCCAGCAGCGAGCGGGCGGTGGGAGGTCAGCCCCAGCATTTT

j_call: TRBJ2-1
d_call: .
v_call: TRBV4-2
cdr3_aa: CASSQGLLVKSYNEQFF
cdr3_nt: TGTGCCAGCAGCCAAGGCCTACTCGTAAAGTCCTACAATGAGCAGTTCTTC

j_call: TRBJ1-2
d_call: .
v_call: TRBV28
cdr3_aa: CASSLDYGYTF
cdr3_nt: TGTGCCAGCAGCCTTGACTATGGCTACACCTTC

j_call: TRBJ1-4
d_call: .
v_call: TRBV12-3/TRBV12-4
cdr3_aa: CASSLAGDEKLFF
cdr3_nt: TGTGCCAGCAGTTTGGCGGGAGATGAAAAACTGTTTTTT

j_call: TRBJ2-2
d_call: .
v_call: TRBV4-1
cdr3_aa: CASSQNGRGNTGELFF
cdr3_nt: TGCGCCAGCAGCCAAAATGGCAGGGGCAACACCGGGGAGCTGTTTTTT

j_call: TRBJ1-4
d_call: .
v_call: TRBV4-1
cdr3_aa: CASSQDNRPATNEKLFF
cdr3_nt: TGCGCCAGCAGCCAAGATAACAGGCCTGCAACTAATGAAAAACTGTTTTTT

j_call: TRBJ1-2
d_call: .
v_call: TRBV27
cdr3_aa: CASSLVGSPNYGYTF
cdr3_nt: TGTGCCAGCAGTTTAGTTGGGAGCCCTAACTATGGCTACACCTTC

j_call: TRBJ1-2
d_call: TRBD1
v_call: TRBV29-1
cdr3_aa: CSVNKGGTGTGGGYTF
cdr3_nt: TGCAGCGTTAACAAAGGGGGGACCGGGACAGGTGGCGGCTACACCTTC

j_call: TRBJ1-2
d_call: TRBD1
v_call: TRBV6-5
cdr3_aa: CASSLTGNYGYTF
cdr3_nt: TGTGCCAGCAGCCTGACAGGGAACTATGGCTACACCTTC

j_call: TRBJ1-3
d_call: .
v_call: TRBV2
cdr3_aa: CASSTGGRSSGNTIYF
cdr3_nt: TGTGCCAGCAGCACCGGGGGACGGAGCTCTGGAAACACCATATATTTT

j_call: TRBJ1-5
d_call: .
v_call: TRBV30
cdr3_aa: CAWSYPGNQPQHF
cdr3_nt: TGTGCCTGGAGTTATCCGGGCAATCAGCCCCAGCATTTT

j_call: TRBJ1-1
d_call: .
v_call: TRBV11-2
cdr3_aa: CASSTGYGVNTEAFF
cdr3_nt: TGTGCCAGCAGCACAGGGTATGGGGTGAACACTGAAGCTTTCTTT

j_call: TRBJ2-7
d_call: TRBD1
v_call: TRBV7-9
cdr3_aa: CASSLGLVGQGDHEQYF
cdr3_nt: TGTGCCAGCAGCTTAGGTTTAGTCGGACAGGGGGACCACGAGCAGTACTTC

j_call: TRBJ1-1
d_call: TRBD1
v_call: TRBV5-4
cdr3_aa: CASGQGEQSEAFF
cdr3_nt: TGTGCCAGCGGACAGGGGGAACAAAGTGAAGCTTTCTTT